This passage covers 9 T cell receptor beta chains from one sample sequenced in a study of blood T cell repertoires in COVID-19. Method: immunoSEQ multiplex PCR; TCRdb's copy keeps in-frame clones and lacks some. Among 140,000 to 150,000 clones listed, 70% to 90% were seen once. The specimen was peripheral blood. The receptors were sampled from a middle-aged woman with active or convalescent COVID-19.

This sequence joins TRBV4-3 and TRBJ1-1; D is uncertain. Germline V gene lookup returns CDR1 LGHNA and CDR2 YSLEER. The CDR3 extends over 13 amino acids. The V gene lost 2 bases and the J gene lost 0 bases, with 4 bases spanning the gap. This CDR3 is CASSQQMNTEAFF. In nucleotides, the CDR3 is TGCGCCAGCAGCCAACAGATGAACACTGAAGCTTTCTTT.

V usage is TRBV7-6 and J usage is TRBJ1-1; 7 nucleotides agree with TRBD1. V lost 0 bases, J lost 4 bases, and 8 bases stayed unmatched. Germline V gives CDR1 SGHVS, CDR2 FNYEAQ. The CDR3 extends over 16 amino acids. This CDR3 is CASSLAEGARATEAFF. In DNA form, the CDR3 reads TGTGCCAGCAGCTTAGCGGAGGGGGCGCGTGCCACTGAAGCTTTCTTT.

The gene calls are TRBV9 and TRBJ1-4, with 7 bases fitting TRBD1. The length of the CDR3 is 14 residues. With 2 bases clipped from V and 4 bases from J, the junction kept 2 bases outside the gene matches. The germline CDR1 and CDR2 sequences are SGDLS and YYNGEE. Here the CDR3 DNA reads TGTGCCAGCAGCGTGAGGGGGCATAATGAAAAACTGTTTTTT. Protein sequence: CASSVRGHNEKLFF. Looking up the rest from reference TRBV9 and TRBJ1-4 gives the full variable domain: DSGVTQTPKHLITATGQRVTLRCSPRSGDLSVYWYQQSLDQGLQFLIQYYNGEERAKGNILERFSAQQFPDLHSELNLSSLELGDSALYFCASSVRGHNEKLFFGSGTQLSVL.

The V call is TRBV28, the J call TRBJ1-2; 7 nucleotides line up with TRBD1. With 7 bases clipped from V and 4 bases from J, the junction kept 9 bases outside the gene matches. Germline V gene data show CDR1 as MDHEN and CDR2 as SYDVKM. The CDR3 is 14 amino acids. CDR3 nucleotides: TGTGCCAGCACCCGACCGGCAGGGGGCTATGGCTACACCTTC. Translation: CASTRPAGGYGYTF.

This rearrangement joins TRBV1 to TRBJ2-3; the D call TRBD2 from the table was never checked on the DNA. TRBV1 is tagged as a pseudogene. The CDR3 runs 17 residues. The CDR3 DNA follows: TGCACCAGCAGCCAAGGGGGAGCGGGAGCTTCCGGAGATACGCAGTATTTT. As protein: CTSSQGGAGASGDTQYF.

The chain carries TRBV27 and TRBJ2-3; 11 bases are shared with TRBD2. The CDR3 sequence is 16 residues long. Germline CDR1 is MNHEY and CDR2 is SMNVEV (reference sequence). The junction had 11 bases not matched to a gene; V was cut back by 5 bases and J by 7 bases. The CDR3 DNA is TGTGCCAGCAGTCCGCCAGGACTAGCGGGTGAGAATACGCAGTATTTT. Protein: CASSPPGLAGENTQYF.

With respect to this clone: In the same sample, other DNA sequences code for this CDR3. V gene TRBV12-3 or TRBV12-4 combines with J gene TRBJ1-1; maybe TRBD1 (6 bases). CDR3 length: 13 residues. V was pared by 1 base and J by 4 bases, with 7 bases between. The CDR3 loop is CASSLDRATEAFF. The DNA for the CDR3 is TGTGCCAGCAGTTTAGACAGGGCCACTGAAGCTTTCTTT.

The genes are TRBV19 and TRBJ1-1; no firm D call. Germline CDR1 is LNHDA and CDR2 is SQIVND (reference sequence). V was cut by 8 bases and J by 5 bases, with 15 bases left in between. This CDR3 comprises 13 residues. CDR3 bases: TGTGCCAGTGGGCCGTTCCCTGGGACTGAAGCTTTCTTT. This sequence encodes CASGPFPGTEAFF.

The V gene is TRBV27, the J gene TRBJ1-5; no clear D gene. Trimming cost V 4 bases and J 4 bases, with 11 bases left between them. CDR1 and CDR2 (germline): MNHEY, SMNVEV (reference sequence). This CDR3 comprises 14 residues. This chain's CDR3 is CASSSGSSNQPQHF. As DNA, the CDR3 is TGTGCCAGCAGTTCCGGTTCTTCTAATCAGCCCCAGCATTTT.